This TCR beta chain is from a study of OX40 agonist ivuxolimab in advanced cancers. The overall study: Given to patients was ivuxolimab, an agonistic anti-OX40 (CD134) antibody.

Sequenced by immunoSEQ multiplex PCR; TCRdb stores in-frame clones only, minus some. The data show some 52,000 clones, 85% to 90% seen once. Points from the study as a whole: In general, CD8+ T cells held more expanded clones than CD4+ did, on average. By week 6 at 0.1 to 3.0 mg/kg, blood CD4+ and CD8+ T cells had expanded clonally.

Researchers took blood at baseline, on cycle 4 day 1, and on cycle 7 day 1. In the case of this clone: The antigen is undetermined.

Germline-derived CDR1 and CDR2 are LNHDA and SQIVND (reference sequence). The J segment lost 8 bases and the V segment lost 4 bases, leaving 2 bases of the junction unmatched. The CDR3 is 13 residues long. The rearrangement joins TRBV19 to TRBJ1-3, with 10 bases lining up with TRBD1. The TCR originated in an adult with an advanced solid tumor such as melanoma, head and neck, liver or kidney cancer. The sample here was CD4+ or CD8+ T cells sorted from blood, taken in a trial of the OX40 agonist ivuxolimab. CDR3: CASSTDRGDTIYF. CDR3 DNA sequence: TGTGCCAGTAGTACGGACAGGGGGGACACCATATATTTT.